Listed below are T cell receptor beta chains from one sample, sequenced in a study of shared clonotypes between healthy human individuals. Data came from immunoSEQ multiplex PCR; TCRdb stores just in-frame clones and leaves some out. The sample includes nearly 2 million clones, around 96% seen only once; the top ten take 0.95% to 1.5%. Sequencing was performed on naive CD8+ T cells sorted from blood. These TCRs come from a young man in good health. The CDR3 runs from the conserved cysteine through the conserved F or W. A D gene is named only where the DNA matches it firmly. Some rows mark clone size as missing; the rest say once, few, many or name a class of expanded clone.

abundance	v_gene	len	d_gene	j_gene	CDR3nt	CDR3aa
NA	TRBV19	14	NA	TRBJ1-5	TGTGCCAGTAGTCTAGGCCCCGCCCGGGAGCCCCAGCATTTT	CASSLGPAREPQHF
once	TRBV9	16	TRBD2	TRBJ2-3	TGTGCCAGCAGCGTCTTAGCGGGGGGGAGCACAGATACGCAGTATTTT	CASSVLAGGSTDTQYF
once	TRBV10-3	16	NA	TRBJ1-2	TGTGCCATCAGTCACCCTCCCTGGACAGACAAATATGGCTACACCTTC	CAISHPPWTDKYGYTF
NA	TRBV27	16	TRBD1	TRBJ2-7	TGTGCCAGCAGTTTATCCCCCGGGACAGCGAACAACGAGCAGTACTTC	CASSLSPGTANNEQYF
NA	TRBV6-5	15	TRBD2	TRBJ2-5	TGTGCCAGCAGCAAACTAGCGGAATACCAAGAGACCCAGTACTTC	CASSKLAEYQETQYF
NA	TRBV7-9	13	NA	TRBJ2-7	TGTGCCAGCAGCTCGGGACGGCACTACGAGCAGTACTTC	CASSSGRHYEQYF
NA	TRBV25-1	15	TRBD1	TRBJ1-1	TGTGCCAGCATCCGGGACAGGGGGCGTTTAGCTGAAGCTTTCTTT	CASIRDRGRLAEAFF
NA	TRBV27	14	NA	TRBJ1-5	TGTGCCAGCAGTTTATCAATCGAGAATCAGCCCCAGCATTTT	CASSLSIENQPQHF
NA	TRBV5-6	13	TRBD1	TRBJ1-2	TGTGCCAGCAGCCCGGGACAGTTCCTGGGATACACCTTC	CASSPGQFLGYTF
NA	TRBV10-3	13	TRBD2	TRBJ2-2	TGTGCCACCGCGGGACTAGTCACCGGGGAGCTGTTTTTT	CATAGLVTGELFF
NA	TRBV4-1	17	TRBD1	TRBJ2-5	TGCGCCAGCAGCCAAGATCCCCCAGGGGGATTAGACGGGACCCAGTACTTC	CASSQDPPGGLDGTQYF
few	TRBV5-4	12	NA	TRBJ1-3	TGTGCCAGCAGCATAGACGGGAACACCATATATTTT	CASSIDGNTIYF
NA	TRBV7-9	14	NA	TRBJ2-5	TGTGCCAGCAGCTTCCTTTCAGGGATAGAGACCCAGTACTTC	CASSFLSGIETQYF
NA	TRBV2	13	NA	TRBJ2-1	TGTGCCAGCTGGGACTCCGGCTGGAATGAGCAGTTCTTC	CASWDSGWNEQFF
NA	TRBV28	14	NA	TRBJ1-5	TGTGCCAGCAGTTTATTCAGGGAGGATCAGCCCCAGCATTTT	CASSLFREDQPQHF
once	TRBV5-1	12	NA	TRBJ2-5	TGCGCCAGCAGCTTGGGAGGGTTAGAGCAGTACTTC	CASSLGGLEQYF
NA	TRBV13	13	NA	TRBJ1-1	TGTGCCAGCAGCTTCGGGGAGGACACTGAAGCTTTCTTT	CASSFGEDTEAFF
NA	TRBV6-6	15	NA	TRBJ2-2	TGTGCCAGCAGTTACCTGGGAGAGGGGCTCGGGGAGCTGTTTTTT	CASSYLGEGLGELFF
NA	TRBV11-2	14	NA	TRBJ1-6	TGTGCCAGCAGCTTAGATGCACACAATTCACCCCTCCACTTT	CASSLDAHNSPLHF
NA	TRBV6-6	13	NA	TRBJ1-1	TGTGCCAGCAGTTACGTGGAGTATGCTGAAGCTTTCTTT	CASSYVEYAEAFF
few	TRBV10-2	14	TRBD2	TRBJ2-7	TGCGCCAGCAGTGCGGGGACTAGCCCCTACGAGCAGTACTTC	CASSAGTSPYEQYF
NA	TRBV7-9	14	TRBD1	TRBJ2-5	TGTGCCAGCAGCGCCGGGACAGGGGAAGAGACCCAGTACTTC	CASSAGTGEETQYF
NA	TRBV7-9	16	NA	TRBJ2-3	TGTGCCAGCAGCCAGACGTCCGGGGGCGAATGGGGTACGCAGTATTTT	CASSQTSGGEWGTQYF
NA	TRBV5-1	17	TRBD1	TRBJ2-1	TGCGCCAGCAGCTTGGGAATCGGACAGGGCGGTTACAATGAGCAGTTCTTC	CASSLGIGQGGYNEQFF
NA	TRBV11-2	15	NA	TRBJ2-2	TGTGCCAGCAGCTTCGGAGGGAGAGGTACCGGGGAGCTGTTTTTT	CASSFGGRGTGELFF
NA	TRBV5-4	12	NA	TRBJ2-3	TGTGCCAGCAGCGGATACACAGATACGCAGTATTTT	CASSGYTDTQYF
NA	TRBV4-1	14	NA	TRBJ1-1	TGCGCCAGCAGCCAAGACAGACTGAACACTGAAGCTTTCTTT	CASSQDRLNTEAFF
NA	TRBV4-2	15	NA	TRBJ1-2	TGTGCCAGCAGCCAAGGGGGGATTCAGGACTATGGCTACACCTTC	CASSQGGIQDYGYTF
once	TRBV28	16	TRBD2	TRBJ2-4	TGTGCCAGCAGTTTGGCCCATAGCGGGGGGGCGGACATTCAGTACTTC	CASSLAHSGGADIQYF
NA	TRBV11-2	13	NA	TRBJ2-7	TGTGCCAGCAGCTTAAGTAGGTCCTACGAGCAGTACTTC	CASSLSRSYEQYF
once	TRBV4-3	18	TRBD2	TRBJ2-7	TGCGCCAGCAGCCAAGAAACTGCCCAGCGGGAGGGCTCCTACGAGCAGTACTTC	CASSQETAQREGSYEQYF
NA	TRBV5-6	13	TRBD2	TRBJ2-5	TGTGCCAGCAGCTTGAGCGGGGGAGAGACCCAGTACTTC	CASSLSGGETQYF
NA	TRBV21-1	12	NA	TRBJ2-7	TGTGCCAGCAGCCGACAGGGTGACGAGCAGTACTTC	CASSRQGDEQYF
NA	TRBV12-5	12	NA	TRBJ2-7	TGTGCTAGTGGTTTATCCGGAGACGAGCAGTACTTC	CASGLSGDEQYF
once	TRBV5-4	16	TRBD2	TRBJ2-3	TGTGCCAGCAGCTTGGTAGCGGGAGACGGCACAGATACGCAGTATTTT	CASSLVAGDGTDTQYF
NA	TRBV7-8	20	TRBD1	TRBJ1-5	TGTGCCAGCAGCCTTCCCTCCGGGACAGGGGTTTGGGATAGCAATCAGCCCCAGCATTTT	CASSLPSGTGVWDSNQPQHF
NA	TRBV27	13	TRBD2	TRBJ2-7	TGTGCCAGCAGCCTAGCGGATTCCTACGAGCAGTACTTC	CASSLADSYEQYF
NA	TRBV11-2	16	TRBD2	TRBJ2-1	TGTGCCAGCAGCAAGGGAGCCGGGAGGGGGGACAATGAGCAGTTCTTC	CASSKGAGRGDNEQFF
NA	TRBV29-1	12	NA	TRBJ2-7	TGCAGCGTTGAAGGGGGGGCTTACGAGCAGTACTTC	CSVEGGAYEQYF
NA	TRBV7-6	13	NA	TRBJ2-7	TGTGCCAGCAGCTGGGACCAAGCCTACGAGCAGTACTTC	CASSWDQAYEQYF